The 32 T cell receptor beta chains listed next were all sequenced from one sample in a study of shared clonotypes between healthy human individuals. As defined, naive CD8 cells were CD45RO-negative and positively selected for CCR7, with terminally differentiated effector memory CD45RA+ cells excluded. The data were produced by immunoSEQ multiplex PCR, yet TCRdb's version contains in-frame clones alone and is incomplete. This sample carries about 2.2 million clones, roughly 93% of them seen once, and the ten largest clones take over 1.5%. The sample taken for sequencing was naive CD8+ T cells from PBMCs. Receptors originate from a man aged 18 to 35 in good health. Some clones in this sample may be carry-over from other donors' samples.

The J gene is TRBJ2-7, the V gene TRBV9; 13 bases are shared with TRBD2. Germline assignment: CDR1 SGDLS and CDR2 YYNGEE. V lost 3 bases to trimming and J lost 7 bases; unmatched junction nucleotides: 10. The CDR3 length is 16 residues. CDR3 loop: CASSAATGLAGVEQYF. In DNA, the CDR3 is TGTGCCAGCAGCGCCGCGACAGGACTAGCGGGAGTGGAGCAGTACTTC. The full variable domain, completed using reference TRBV9 and TRBJ2-7, is DSGVTQTPKHLITATGQRVTLRCSPRSGDLSVYWYQQSLDQGLQFLIQYYNGEERAKGNILERFSAQQFPDLHSELNLSSLELGDSALYFCASSAATGLAGVEQYFGPGTRLTVT.

The chain employs TRBV28 and TRBJ2-2; D call uncertain. Germline CDR1 reads MDHEN; CDR2 reads SYDVKM. CDR3 size: 15 residues. Trimming removed 3 bases from V and 8 bases from J, with 16 bases in between. CDR3 bases: TGTGCCAGCAGTTTTTATAGGGATGGCTTGGGGGAGCTGTTTTTT. Its translation: CASSFYRDGLGELFF.

V is TRBV28 and J is TRBJ2-3; D possibly corresponds to TRBD2 (5 bases). This CDR3 region has 17 residues. Germline CDR1 is MDHEN and CDR2 is SYDVKM. V lost 5 bases, J lost 7 bases, and 25 bases lay in between. CDR3 in amino acids: CASSTPEKRELVNTQYF. CDR3 nucleotides: TGTGCCAGCAGTACCCCGGAGAAGAGGGAATTAGTTAATACGCAGTATTTT. Looking up the rest from reference TRBV28 and TRBJ2-3 gives the full variable domain: DVKVTQSSRYLVKRTGEKVFLECVQDMDHENMFWYRQDPGLGLRLIYFSYDVKMKEKGDIPEGYSVSREKKERFSLILESASTNQTSMYLCASSTPEKRELVNTQYFGPGTRLTVL.

This clone was seen only once. The V gene is TRBV19, the J gene TRBJ2-2; D ambiguous. Germline V gene lookup returns CDR1 LNHDA and CDR2 SQIVND (reference sequence). The V and J ends lost 7 bases and 7 bases respectively, with 13 bases between them. This CDR3 is 13 amino acids long. CDR3 bases: TGTGCCAGTAACCTTGGGTTAGGCGGGGAGCTGTTTTTT. This sequence encodes CASNLGLGGELFF.

The chain employs TRBV28 and TRBJ2-5; D gene ambiguous. With 3 bases removed from V and 2 bases from J, the gap between germline ends came to 10 bases. CDR1 is MDHEN and CDR2 is SYDVKM in the germline V gene. This CDR3 is 14 amino acids long. Here the CDR3 DNA reads TGTGCCAGCAGTTTCAAAAAACGGCAAGAGACCCAGTACTTC. It encodes CASSFKKRQETQYF.

The chain links TRBV6-1 to TRBJ1-2; possibly TRBD1 for D (5 bases). From germline, CDR1 is MNHNS and CDR2 SASEGT. This CDR3 comprises 13 residues. Trimming stripped 2 bases from V and 4 bases from J, with 8 bases between. The CDR3 reads CASSEWGSYGYTF. The DNA of the CDR3 is TGTGCCAGCAGTGAATGGGGGAGCTATGGCTACACCTTC.

In DNA form, the CDR3 reads TGCGCCAGCAGCCCGGAAAGGGTCCCAATCTATGGCTACACCTTC. This codes for CASSPERVPIYGYTF. The chain combines TRBV5-1 with TRBJ1-2; D remains unclear. The V end lost 4 bases, the J end lost 4 bases, and 17 bases lay between the germline ends. The germline gives CDR1 SGHRS, CDR2 YFSETQ. The length of the CDR3 is 15 residues.

V gene TRBV6-5 combines with J gene TRBJ1-2; weak D call: TRBD1 (5 bases). V lost 2 bases and J 7 bases, leaving 17 bases between the germline ends. The CDR3 runs to 15 residues. Germline V lookup: CDR1 MNHEY, CDR2 SVGAGI. CDR3 in amino acids: CASSYQGVSRFGYTF. CDR3 DNA sequence: TGTGCCAGCAGTTACCAGGGAGTTTCTCGGTTTGGCTACACCTTC.

This rearrangement joins TRBV6-5 to TRBJ2-5, with D possibly matching TRBD2 (6 bases). V was shortened by 4 bases and J by 1 base, with 10 bases between the two germline ends. The CDR3 length is 14 residues. Germline CDR1 and CDR2: MNHEY and SVGAGI. The CDR3 protein is CASSSGGGQETQYF. In DNA, the CDR3 is TGTGCCAGCAGTTCCGGGGGAGGCCAAGAGACCCAGTACTTC.

The V gene is TRBV7-8, the J gene TRBJ2-5; D is ambiguous. The CDR3 has 11 amino acids. The V gene's germline CDR1 is SGHVS and CDR2 FQNEAQ. V gave up 7 bases and J gave up 4 bases, with 7 bases separating them. CDR3 sequence reads: CASNRGETQYF. CDR3 DNA: TGTGCCAGCAACAGAGGAGAGACCCAGTACTTC.

The V gene is TRBV19, the J gene TRBJ1-3, with 9 nucleotides matching TRBD1. Germline V CDR1 and CDR2: LNHDA, SQIVND (reference sequence). The CDR3 is made up of 15 amino acids. With 5 bases clipped from V and 2 bases from J, the junction kept 4 bases outside the gene matches. For the CDR3, the DNA is TGTGCCAGTAGTCCTGGGACAGGGACTGGAAACACCATATATTTT. It specifies CASSPGTGTGNTIYF.

The chain combines TRBV7-6 with TRBJ2-6; D could derive from TRBD1 or TRBD2 (5 bases each). The CDR3 runs to 17 residues. Trimming removed 3 bases from V and 0 bases from J, with 12 bases in between. Germline assignment: CDR1 SGHVS and CDR2 FNYEAQ. CDR3 loop: CASSFRPGSSGANVLTF. For the CDR3, the DNA is TGTGCCAGCAGCTTTCGTCCAGGGAGCTCTGGGGCCAACGTCCTGACTTTC.

This clone was recorded once. This chain connects TRBV2 to TRBJ2-1, with TRBD2 as a possible D gene (5 bases). The germline V gene has CDR1 SNHLY and CDR2 FYNNEI. Trimming removed 2 bases at V and 4 bases at J, with 12 bases between. The CDR3 has 15 amino acids. CDR3 DNA: TGTGCCAGCAGTGAAACTCTAGCCAAATACAATGAGCAGTTCTTC. Translation gives CASSETLAKYNEQFF.

This chain connects TRBV25-1 to TRBJ1-2, with 10 bases fitting TRBD1. The J segment lost 7 bases and the V segment lost 9 bases, leaving 2 bases of the junction unmatched. The CDR3 contains 11 residues. Germline assignment: CDR1 MGHDK and CDR2 SYGVNS. The CDR3 region is CASGTGAGYTF. CDR3 bases: TGTGCCAGTGGGACAGGGGCTGGCTACACCTTC.

V usage is TRBV5-8 and J usage is TRBJ2-5; D is unresolved. Per the germline V gene, CDR1 is SGHTS and CDR2 is YDEGEE. V was clipped by 4 bases and J by 0 bases, with 7 bases between them. The CDR3 extends over 13 amino acids. The CDR3 sequence: CASSREYQETQYF. The CDR3 DNA reads TGTGCCAGCAGCCGTGAGTACCAAGAGACCCAGTACTTC.

The rearrangement uses TRBV29-1 and TRBJ2-1; no firm D call. The CDR3 spans 11 residues. V dropped 7 bases and J dropped 6 bases, with 10 bases sitting between them. Germline CDR1 and CDR2: SQVTM and ANQGSEA. This CDR3 reads CSAQWFNEQFF. CDR3 DNA: TGCAGCGCCCAGTGGTTCAATGAGCAGTTCTTC.

The gene calls are TRBV4-3 and TRBJ1-1; the D gene is possibly TRBD1 (5 bases). The CDR3 runs to 12 residues. With 2 bases removed from V and 7 bases from J, the gap between germline ends came to 8 bases. The germline CDR1 and CDR2 sequences are LGHNA and YSLEER. The CDR3 DNA reads as TGCGCCAGCAGCCAACAGGGTTTTGAAGCTTTCTTT. Translated, it gives CASSQQGFEAFF.

The V gene is TRBV7-9, the J gene TRBJ1-3; TRBD1 might be the D (5 bases). CDR1 is SEHNR and CDR2 is FQNEAQ in the germline V gene (reference sequence). The CDR3 consists of 14 residues. Between the trimmed V and J ends, which lost 5 bases and 8 bases, there was a span of 16 bases. The chain's CDR3 is CASSPRDFPYTIYF. CDR3 coding DNA: TGTGCCAGCAGCCCCCGGGACTTCCCTTACACCATATATTTT. Full variable domain (outside the CDR3, taken from reference TRBV7-9 and TRBJ1-3): DTGVSQNPRHKITKRGQNVTFRCDPISEHNRLYWYRQTLGQGPEFLTYFQNEAQLEKSRLLSDRFSAERPKGSFSTLEIQRTEQGDSAMYLCASSPRDFPYTIYFGEGSWLTVV.

This rearrangement joins TRBV4-3 to TRBJ2-1, with a weak D call TRBD2 (6 bases). The V end was cut by 0 bases, the J end by 10 bases, with 16 bases between. CDR1 and CDR2 (germline): LGHNA, YSLEER. The length of the CDR3 is 15 residues. The CDR3 DNA is TGCGCCAGCAGCCAAGATCGTGCCGGGACTGGGGAGCAGTTCTTC. This translates into CASSQDRAGTGEQFF.

This rearrangement joins TRBV2 to TRBJ2-7; perhaps TRBD1 as D (6 bases). This CDR3 has 14 amino acids. Per the germline V gene, CDR1 is SNHLY and CDR2 is FYNNEI. Trimming shortened V by 6 bases and J by 0 bases, and 12 bases separated the two germline ends. In nucleotides, the CDR3 is TGTGCCAGCAGCCGAGGACAGCTCTCCTACGAGCAGTACTTC. It is translated as CASSRGQLSYEQYF.

This clone appeared a single time. The chain carries TRBV2 and TRBJ2-7; D remains ambiguous. The germline CDR1 and CDR2 sequences are SNHLY and FYNNEI. V lost 3 bases and J lost 3, with 12 bases in between. The length of the CDR3 is 14 residues. Written as DNA, the CDR3 is TGTGCCAGCAGTGAGCCCCAGTGGGGCTACGAGCAGTACTTC. This translates into CASSEPQWGYEQYF.

The V call is TRBV5-4, the J call TRBJ2-1, with D possibly matching TRBD2 (6 bases). Germline CDR1 SGHNT, CDR2 YYREEE (reference sequence). CDR3 length: 16 amino acids. Trimming cost V 3 bases and J 9 bases, with 22 bases left between them. The CDR3 DNA follows: TGTGCCAGCAGCTCACCGTCCCAAACTAGCTACGGTGAGCAGTTCTTC. Translating gives CASSSPSQTSYGEQFF.

The gene calls are TRBV19 and TRBJ2-2; D not resolved. V shed 9 bases and J shed 1 base, with 15 bases lying between them. This CDR3 has 15 amino acids. Germline V gene data show CDR1 as LNHDA and CDR2 as SQIVND (reference sequence). DNA of the CDR3: TGTGCCAGCGCCTGGTGGCCTATGAACACCGGGGAGCTGTTTTTT. Translation: CASAWWPMNTGELFF.

This clone appeared a single time. The chain combines TRBV9 with TRBJ1-1; no reliable D call. Trimming removed 0 bases from V and 1 base from J, with 7 bases in between. Germline values: CDR1 SGDLS, CDR2 YYNGEE. The CDR3 totals 14 residues. The CDR3 DNA reads as TGTGCCAGCAGCGTAGTTGAGAGGAACACTGAAGCTTTCTTT. This gives the protein CASSVVERNTEAFF.

The CDR3 region has the DNA TGCGCCAGCAGCCAAGCTGACAGACCCAATCAGCCCCAGCATTTT. Amino acids: CASSQADRPNQPQHF. The chain joins TRBV4-1 to TRBJ1-5, with D possibly being TRBD1 (5 bases). The CDR3 spans 15 residues. CDR1 is MGHRA and CDR2 is YSYEKL in the germline V gene. V lost 1 base, J lost 3 bases, and 10 bases lay in between.

The V call is TRBV4-3, the J call TRBJ1-2; tentatively, D is TRBD1 (6 bases). The germline CDR1 and CDR2 sequences are LGHNA and YSLEER. The CDR3 extends over 16 amino acids. Trimming took 4 bases from V and 3 from J, leaving 18 bases between them. The CDR3 sequence is CASSPKILDRYYGYTF. For the CDR3, the DNA is TGCGCCAGCAGCCCCAAGATCTTGGACAGATACTATGGCTACACCTTC.

The genes are TRBV7-8 and TRBJ2-7; D not certain. V shed 6 bases and J shed 2 bases, with 17 bases lying between them. The germline gives CDR1 SGHVS, CDR2 FQNEAQ. This CDR3 has 15 residues. CDR3 bases: TGTGCCAGCAGTTTCCTCCGCTACTCACCCTACGAGCAGTACTTC. The encoded protein is CASSFLRYSPYEQYF.

The chain joins TRBV21-1 to TRBJ2-7; whether TRBD1, the table's D call, matches the DNA was not checked. TRBV21-1 is a pseudogene. The CDR3 totals 15 residues. DNA for the CDR3: TGTGCCAGCAGCAAAGTTCGGACAGGGGTCTACGAGCAGTACTTC. The encoded protein is CASSKVRTGVYEQYF.

The genes are TRBV6-1 and TRBJ1-3; perhaps TRBD1 as D (5 bases). CDR1 MNHNS and CDR2 SASEGT come from the germline V gene. CDR3 length equals 14 residues. The V and J ends lost 3 bases and 4 bases respectively, with 10 bases between them. The CDR3 sequence is CASSDRVRGNTIYF. CDR3 DNA: TGTGCCAGCAGTGACAGGGTTCGAGGAAACACCATATATTTT.

The chain recombines TRBV7-9 with TRBJ2-1; the match to TRBD1 covers 7 bases. Looked up from germline, CDR1 is SEHNR and CDR2 is FQNEAQ (reference sequence). V was clipped by 9 bases and J by 4 bases; unmatched bases: 9. The CDR3 runs 14 residues. Written as DNA, the CDR3 is TGTGCCAGTCAAACAGGGGCATCATACAATGAGCAGTTCTTC. Protein sequence: CASQTGASYNEQFF.

The chain carries TRBV13 and TRBJ2-7; 8 bases fit TRBD1. The CDR3 has 15 amino acids. The V segment lost 5 bases and the J segment 6 bases; nucleotides outside the gene matches: 12. Germline lookup yields CDR1 PRHDT and CDR2 FYEKMQ (reference sequence). As DNA, the CDR3 is TGTGCCAGCAGCGGCTCCACGGGACAGGCCCCCGAGCAGTACTTC. It codes for CASSGSTGQAPEQYF.

V usage is TRBV2 and J usage is TRBJ2-5; D uncertain. The CDR3 is 14 amino acids. V dropped 6 bases and J dropped 5 bases, with 16 bases sitting between them. The V gene's germline CDR1 is SNHLY and CDR2 FYNNEI. The CDR3 bases are TGTGCCAGCAGAGCCGGAATTTCGTGGGAGACCCAGTACTTC. Protein sequence: CASRAGISWETQYF.